This TCR beta chain stems from a study of cytomegalovirus exposure and HLA in healthy donors. Study-wide context: In an earlier analysis, approximately 120 million unique TCR beta sequences were found from 150 million to 200 million T cells.

Findings of the study overall: Sequence variants that were highly shared formed a cluster that was likely a sequencing artifact. V- and J-gene trimming of TCR beta was linked (in a later analysis) to a missense DCLRE1C variant. 150 or so TCR beta chains were listed as cytomegalovirus-associated.

The PCR was carried out with 60 Vbeta primers and 13 Jbeta primers. Repertoires were generated with immunoSEQ multiplex PCR, while TCRdb's copy carries only in-frame clones and drops some. The data show 110,000 or so clones, about 79% seen once. Germline values: CDR1 MNHEY, CDR2 SMNVEV (reference sequence). The CDR3 runs 17 residues. V lost 4 bases and J lost 0, with 17 bases in between. This clone appeared a single time. The antigen remains undetermined. This chain joins TRBV27 and TRBJ2-3; D is possibly TRBD2 (6 bases). This sequence originates from a woman between 18 and 29 years old in good health and CMV-seronegative. Source material: PBMCs. The CDR3 spells CASSSPRGTGSTDTQYF. CDR3 DNA: TGTGCCAGCAGTTCCCCCCGTGGGACTGGGAGCACAGATACGCAGTATTTT.